This T cell receptor (beta chain) was documented in a study of Ad26.COV2.S vaccination and SARS-CoV-2 variants. In the study overall: The donor was enrolled in the Ad26.COV2.S arm of the COV1001 trial. Study-wide findings and caveats: Vaccine recipients had higher spike-specific TCR breadth than placebo recipients. Non-spike TCR breadth was similar in vaccine and placebo recipients.

Treatment noted: approximately 18 received Ad26.COV2.S at low or high dose, single or two shots; roughly five received placebo; per-sample allocation not given. Samples analyzed were those drawn on day 63 after the first vaccine or placebo injection. Donation was by an adult aged 18-55 years who was in Boston. Trimming shortened V by 2 bases and J by 8 bases, and 22 bases separated the two germline ends. In germline, CDR1 is KGHSH, CDR2 LQKENI. This CDR3 contains 17 residues. TCRdb's copy holds only in-frame clones and misses some; the assay was immunoSEQ multiplex PCR. Among around 450,000 clones listed, 85% to 90% were seen once. For this clone: Its antigen is not identified.

This TCR derives from a person between 18 and 60 years old who received the Ad26.COV2.S COVID-19 vaccine or a placebo. The chain couples TRBV18 to TRBJ1-3; no firm D call. The input for sequencing was peripheral blood, taken in a trial of Ad26.COV2.S vaccine versus placebo. CDR3 in amino acids: CASSPSSGSPTVDTIYF. CDR3 DNA sequence: TGTGCCAGCTCACCATCGTCCGGATCTCCTACAGTAGACACCATATATTTT.